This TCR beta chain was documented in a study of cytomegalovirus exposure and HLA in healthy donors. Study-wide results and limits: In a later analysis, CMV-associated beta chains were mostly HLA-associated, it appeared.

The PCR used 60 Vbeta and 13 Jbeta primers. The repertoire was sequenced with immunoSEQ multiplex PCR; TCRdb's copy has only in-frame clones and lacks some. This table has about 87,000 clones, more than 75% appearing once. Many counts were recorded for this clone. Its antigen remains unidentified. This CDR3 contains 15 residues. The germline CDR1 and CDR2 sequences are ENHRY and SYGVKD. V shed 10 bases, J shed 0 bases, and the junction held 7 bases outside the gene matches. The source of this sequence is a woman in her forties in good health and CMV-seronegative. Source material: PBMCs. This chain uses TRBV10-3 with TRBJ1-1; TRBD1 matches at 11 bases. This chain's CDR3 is CASLDRGLVNTEAFF. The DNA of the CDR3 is TGTGCCAGCTTGGACAGGGGGCTGGTGAACACTGAAGCTTTCTTT.